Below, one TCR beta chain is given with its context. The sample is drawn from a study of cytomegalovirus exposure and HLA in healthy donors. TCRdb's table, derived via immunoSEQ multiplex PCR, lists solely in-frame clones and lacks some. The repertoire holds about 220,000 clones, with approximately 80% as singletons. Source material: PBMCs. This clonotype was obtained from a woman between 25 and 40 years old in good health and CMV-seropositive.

The CDR3 DNA is TGTGCCAGCAGCTTAGGAGGGTTAGAGGGCTATGGCTACACCTTC. Its protein is CASSLGGLEGYGYTF. The chain joins TRBV7-2 to TRBJ1-2; no definite D call. The CDR3 totals 15 residues. Germline V gives CDR1 SGHTA, CDR2 FQGNSA. V gave up 1 base and J gave up 4 bases, with 13 bases separating them. The full variable domain, completed using reference TRBV7-2 and TRBJ1-2, is GAGVSQSPSNKVTEKGKDVELRCDPISGHTALYWYRQSLGQGLEFLIYFQGNSAPDKSGLPSDRFSAERTGGSVSTLTIQRTQQEDSAVYLCASSLGGLEGYGYTFGSGTRLTVV.